The sequence of this T cell receptor beta chain was determined in a study of CD8 T cells in Susac syndrome (dated by TCRdb to between 2018 and 2021). Study-level background: Of the Susac syndrome patients who were sequenced, six had clinically active disease and roughly eight were in clinical remission. At blood withdrawal, Susac syndrome patients were therapy-naive, treated with corticosteroids (with IVIg additionally given to some), or treated with IVIg alone. Repertoire sequencing was used to test whether CD8+ T cell activation and differentiation in Susac syndrome was antigen driven. The clonality of the CD8+ T cell repertoire was compared across 12 healthy donors, roughly 14 Susac syndrome patients and around 16 multiple sclerosis patients.

High-throughput TCR beta sequencing profiled peripheral blood CD8+ and CD4+ T cells from healthy donors, Susac syndrome patients and multiple sclerosis patients. Recently defined diagnostic criteria for definite or probable disease were met by the Susac syndrome patients. CD8+ TEMRA cells were enriched by FACS, while bulk CD8+ and CD4+ T cells were purified by magnetic negative isolation. Blood was collected in EDTA tubes and processed within 24 hours, with PBMCs isolated through density gradient centrifugation. PBMCs intended for TCR sequencing were cryopreserved in liquid nitrogen and were subsequently thawed in a 37 degrees C water bath. The sorted or isolated CD4+, CD8+ and CD8+ TEMRA cells reached a purity of at least 90%. The CDR3 starts with the cysteine, ends with the phenylalanine, and has 12 residues. Only the CDR3 portion is preserved as DNA: 36 bases, with reading frame beginning at the first base. V is clipped by 4 bases and J by 6 bases, and the sequence between their germline boundaries is 8 bases long. The germline V gene provides CDR1 KGHDR and CDR2 SFDVKD.

RNA was extracted using the RNeasy kit, and roughly 0.45 to 1 microgram was reverse transcribed with random hexamers. TCR beta CDR3 regions were amplified with the immunoSEQ multiplex PCR assay covering 54 Vbeta and 13 Jbeta segments. To correct PCR amplification bias, a synthetic template baseline was used for both primer optimization and computational correction. The paper's processing steps were these. Only productive sequences were kept, with reads annotated to V, D and J genes according to IMGT and analyzed in immunoSEQ Analyzer. Clonality was calculated as one minus the Shannon entropy normalized by log2 of the number of productive unique sequences. For each patient and control, public and private clones were evaluated among the 100 most prevalent clones. A clone was defined as Susac-specific if it was absent from the healthy and MS cohorts, from about a thousand published viral clones and from other ImmuneACCESS disease sequences. TCRdb cleaned the public reads at Q25 with fastp, built clones with MiXCR and kept in-frame beta chains. Identical CDR3 proteins give one entry, which carries the most common genes and DNA. These V and J calls originate from TCRdb's pipeline instead of the authors' own analysis. For this sample the table gives approximately 190,000 distinct CDR3 sequences, of which roughly 94% were detected only once. In total, the top ten clones hold roughly 0.15% of the sample.

Paper-wide results and their limitations: Susac syndrome CD8+ repertoires showed clonal expansion, highest in CD8+ TEMRA cells and greater in clinically active than remitting patients. The study acknowledged that relatively few individuals were included in the TCR sequencing and HLA analysis. In the total CD8+ and CD8+ TEMRA repertoires, approximately 17 and five Susac-specific public clones, respectively, were identified.

Note on this clonotype: The target of this receptor is not known. Base qualities are not provided; no much larger clone lies one nucleotide away.

Sequenced sample: CD8+ T cells from PBMCs. Recombination connected TRBV24-1 to TRBJ1-2, with TRBD1 perhaps the D gene, on 5 matching bases. This TCR derives from a human donor with Susac syndrome. CDR3 region: CATSDPGNGYTF. The DNA sequence is TGTGCCACCAGTGACCCAGGGAATGGCTACACCTTC.